This T cell receptor (beta chain) was documented in a study of T cells in Graves' hyperthyroidism and ophthalmopathy. Germline V lookup: CDR1 SGHTA, CDR2 FQGNSA. The V end lost 0 bases, the J end lost 8 bases, and 13 bases lay between the germline ends. The CDR3 is 14 residues long. The TCR beta CDR3 regions underwent amplification using RNA transcripts as the source. The HTBI primer set drove a first-round RT-PCR of the TCR CDR3. MiXCR, run by TCRdb on the multiplex PCR reads, gives a single entry per CDR3 protein. The sample consists of a few hundred thousand distinct CDR3 sequences, under 60% of them appearing once. Diagnoses rested on clinical symptoms, serum thyroxine and TRAb, thyroid ultrasound and orbital computed tomography.

Material: peripheral blood or thyroid tissue (not recorded which). V gene TRBV7-2 combines with J gene TRBJ2-5; the D call may be TRBD1 or TRBD2 (6 bases each). The sequence came from an adult woman with Graves' disease, either hyperthyroidism or ophthalmopathy (not recorded which). The CDR3 sequence: CASSLAGGAATQYF. DNA of the CDR3: TGTGCCAGCAGCTTAGCGGGGGGCGCGGCTACCCAGTACTTC.